The rows below give T cell receptor beta chains drawn from one sample of a study of Tregs in tolerant kidney transplant recipients. The assay was immunoSEQ multiplex PCR, and TCRdb's table has in-frame clones only and misses some. The table shows under 300,000 clones, with roughly four fifths occurring only once. Material for sequencing was CD4+ T cells from blood. These receptors all stem from a human donor in good health. CDR3s include the opening cysteine and the closing phenylalanine or tryptophan. D genes are given only for firm matches. Rows give clone size only sometimes, using once, few, many, or a class for an expanded clone.

clone_size	v_call	j_call	cdr3_length	d_call	cdr3_aa	cdr3_nt
NA	TRBV2	TRBJ1-4	14	NA	CASSRQAINEKLFF	TGTGCCAGCAGTCGACAGGCCATAAATGAAAAACTGTTTTTT
NA	TRBV4-1	TRBJ2-4	18	TRBD2	CASSQDFTSGPAKNIQYF	TGCGCCAGCAGCCAAGATTTCACTAGCGGACCTGCCAAAAACATTCAGTACTTC
NA	TRBV2	TRBJ2-5	13	NA	CASRLGGPETQYF	TGTGCCAGCAGGTTGGGGGGCCCGGAGACCCAGTACTTC
NA	TRBV27	TRBJ2-2	12	NA	CASWGRAGELFF	TGTGCCAGCTGGGGCAGGGCCGGGGAGCTGTTTTTT
NA	TRBV6-5	TRBJ1-1	13	TRBD1	CASSLDRGKAAFF	TGTGCCAGCAGCCTGGACAGGGGAAAGGCAGCTTTCTTT
NA	TRBV7-2	TRBJ2-1	16	TRBD2	CASSLDWGGSYNEQFF	TGTGCCAGCAGCTTAGATTGGGGGGGTTCCTACAATGAGCAGTTCTTC
NA	TRBV6-1	TRBJ2-1	14	TRBD1	CASSPGGAYNEQFF	TGTGCCAGCAGTCCAGGGGGCGCCTACAATGAGCAGTTCTTC
once	TRBV15	TRBJ1-5	13	NA	CATSSQGDQPQHF	TGTGCCACCAGCAGTCAAGGGGATCAGCCCCAGCATTTT
NA	TRBV11-2	TRBJ1-5	15	NA	CASSLAPEMSQPQHF	TGTGCCAGCAGCTTAGCTCCCGAGATGAGTCAGCCCCAGCATTTT
NA	TRBV5-4	TRBJ2-3	11	NA	CASSLADTQYF	TGTGCCAGCAGCTTAGCCGATACGCAGTATTTT
NA	TRBV2	TRBJ1-5	12	TRBD1	CASRGQGRTQHF	TGTGCCAGCCGGGGACAGGGAAGGACCCAGCATTTT
NA	TRBV6-6	TRBJ2-7	15	TRBD1	CASSYKTAGGSEQYF	TGTGCCAGCAGTTACAAGACAGCAGGGGGAAGCGAGCAGTACTTC
NA	TRBV5-1	TRBJ1-2	15	NA	CASSLGVDGRDGYTF	TGCGCCAGCAGCTTGGGCGTCGATGGAAGGGATGGCTACACCTTC
NA	TRBV27	TRBJ1-5	15	NA	CACSSGRGVDQPQHF	TGTGCCTGCAGTTCCGGCCGAGGAGTCGATCAGCCCCAGCATTTT
NA	TRBV27	TRBJ1-1	15	NA	CASSLSGHGNTEAFF	TGTGCCAGCAGTTTATCGGGGCATGGCAACACTGAAGCTTTCTTT
NA	TRBV5-4	TRBJ2-5	15	TRBD1	CASSVGTGEGETQYF	TGTGCCAGCAGCGTAGGGACAGGCGAAGGAGAGACCCAGTACTTC
NA	TRBV30	TRBJ1-1	13	NA	CAWSPYTGTEAFF	TGTGCCTGGAGTCCCTATACGGGGACTGAAGCTTTCTTT
NA	TRBV6-5	TRBJ1-5	15	TRBD1	CASSPGTGSNQPQHF	TGTGCCAGCAGTCCTGGGACAGGTAGCAATCAGCCCCAGCATTTT
NA	TRBV6-1	TRBJ2-7	14	TRBD1	CASRGTVGIYEQYF	TGTGCCAGCAGGGGGACAGTTGGGATCTACGAGCAGTACTTC
NA	TRBV27	TRBJ2-7	13	TRBD2	CASRRSGRGEQYF	TGTGCCAGCCGGCGAAGCGGGAGAGGGGAGCAGTACTTC
NA	TRBV4-2	TRBJ2-5	15	NA	CASSQASEIQETQYF	TGTGCCAGCAGCCAAGCTTCGGAGATCCAAGAGACCCAGTACTTC
NA	TRBV5-1	TRBJ2-1	14	TRBD2	CASSAGGRMNEQFF	TGCGCCAGCTCTGCGGGAGGGCGAATGAATGAGCAGTTCTTC
few	TRBV5-1	TRBJ2-7	14	NA	CASSINIGLYEQYF	TGCGCCAGCAGTATCAACATAGGGTTATACGAGCAGTACTTC
few	TRBV5-4	TRBJ2-2	13	TRBD1	CASSAGQGRELFF	TGTGCCAGCAGCGCCGGACAGGGCCGGGAGCTGTTTTTT
NA	TRBV6-1	TRBJ2-2	16	TRBD1	CASSENWTGGGGELFF	TGTGCCAGCAGTGAAAATTGGACAGGGGGAGGCGGGGAGCTGTTTTTT
NA	TRBV9	TRBJ2-3	15	NA	CASSPSGGLTDTQYF	TGTGCCAGCAGCCCGTCGGGGGGCCTCACAGATACGCAGTATTTT